The rows below give T cell receptor beta chains drawn from one sample of a study of blood T cell repertoires in COVID-19. Generated by immunoSEQ multiplex PCR, the TCRdb table keeps only in-frame clones and is missing some. The table has approximately 60,000 clones, about 76% seen once. What was sequenced was peripheral blood. These TCRs come from a woman older than 75 with acute or convalescent COVID-19. The CDR3 runs from the conserved cysteine through the conserved F or W. The D gene is left open where the match is weak. Rows give clone size only sometimes, using once, few, many, or a class for an expanded clone.

j_call clone_size v_call d_call cdr3_nt cdr3_aa
TRBJ2-5 few TRBV24-1 TRBD1 TGTGCCACCAGTGATTCGAGACAGGGGGGCCAAGAGACCCAGTACTTC CATSDSRQGGQETQYF
TRBJ2-7 NA TRBV18 NA TGTGCCAGCTCACTGCGGAGAGGCGAGCAGTACTTC CASSLRRGEQYF
TRBJ2-1 NA TRBV9 TRBD2 TGTGCCAGCAGCGCCCACTCACTAGCGGGAGGGGTCAATGAGCAGTTCTTC CASSAHSLAGGVNEQFF
TRBJ2-2 NA TRBV12-3/TRBV12-4 NA TGTGCCAGCAGTTTAGCAGCCACCGGGGAGCTGTTTTTT CASSLAATGELFF
TRBJ2-7 once TRBV7-2 TRBD1 TGTGCCAGCAGCTCGGACAGGGGGTACGAGCAGTACTTC CASSSDRGYEQYF
TRBJ2-1 NA TRBV6-2/TRBV6-3 TRBD2 TGTGCCAGCAGTTACTCGCGGGGGGGGACCTACAATGAGCAGTTCTTC CASSYSRGGTYNEQFF
TRBJ1-4 NA TRBV5-1 NA TGCGCCAGCAGCTTGGCGAGGACAGCCGATCCAACTAATGAAAAACTGTTTTTT CASSLARTADPTNEKLFF
TRBJ2-7 NA TRBV23-1 NA TGCGCCAGCAGTCAATCCAGGAGGGTTTACGAGCAGTACTTC CASSQSRRVYEQYF
TRBJ1-2 NA TRBV5-8 NA TGTGCCAGCAGCTTTGAGCGGCGCAGAAACTATGGCTACACCTTC CASSFERRRNYGYTF
TRBJ2-3 once TRBV28 NA TGTGCCGGCCGCCGGGGTATCACAGATACGCAGTATTTT CAGRRGITDTQYF
TRBJ1-3 NA TRBV21-1 NA TGTGCCAGCAGCAAAGTGAACAGGGTAGGTAACACCATATATTTT CASSKVNRVGNTIYF
TRBJ2-1 NA TRBV30 TRBD1 TGTGCCTGGAGGACCCCCGGGACAGGGGGCAATGAGCAGTTCTTC CAWRTPGTGGNEQFF
TRBJ1-2 few TRBV6-2/TRBV6-3 NA TGTGCCAGCAGTCCCATTCAGGGTTATGGCTACACCTTC CASSPIQGYGYTF
TRBJ2-1 NA TRBV4-2 NA TGTGCCAGCAGCCCAACCCAGGGGCACGGAAACAATGAGCAGTTCTTC CASSPTQGHGNNEQFF
TRBJ2-1 NA TRBV19 TRBD2 TGTGCCAGTAGTCTTTGGACTAGCGGGATCAATGAGCAGTTCTTC CASSLWTSGINEQFF
TRBJ2-4 NA TRBV4-2 TRBD1 TGTGCCAGCAGCCTCGATCCGGGGACAGGGGAAAACATTCAGTACTTC CASSLDPGTGENIQYF
TRBJ2-3 NA TRBV4-1 TRBD2 TGCGCCAGCAGCCAAGATGTTGTAGCGGGGGCACAGAATACGCAGTATTTT CASSQDVVAGAQNTQYF
TRBJ2-1 NA TRBV4-2 TRBD2 TGTGCCAGCAGCCTGATGCTAGCGGGAGTCTACAATGAGCAGTTCTTC CASSLMLAGVYNEQFF
TRBJ1-6 NA TRBV6-2/TRBV6-3 NA TGTGCCAGCAGCCCCAGGGGTTCACCCCTCCACTTT CASSPRGSPLHF
TRBJ2-7 few TRBV7-6 NA TGTGCCAGCAGCTCATTTGGGCTCTCCGAGCAGTACTTC CASSSFGLSEQYF
TRBJ1-6 NA TRBV7-9 NA TGTGCCAGCAGCTTATCCGACACGAGCTCCTATAATTCACCCCTCCACTTT CASSLSDTSSYNSPLHF
TRBJ2-2 once TRBV2 NA TGTGCCAGCATCAGGGTCAGGACGAACACCGGGGAGCTGTTTTTT CASIRVRTNTGELFF
TRBJ1-5 NA TRBV28 NA TGTGCCAGCAGTTTCTGGGACAACAATAGCAATCAGCCCCAGCATTTT CASSFWDNNSNQPQHF
TRBJ2-5 few TRBV19 NA TGTGCCAGCCGCCGGGACAACCAAGAGACCCAGTACTTC CASRRDNQETQYF
TRBJ1-2 many TRBV12-5 TRBD1 TGTGCTAGTGGTTTGGTTCAGGGGGATGGCTACACCTTC CASGLVQGDGYTF
TRBJ2-7 NA TRBV30 TRBD2 TGTGCCTGGAGACCAATAGCCCCGACTAGCGGGAGTTACGAGCAGTACTTC CAWRPIAPTSGSYEQYF
TRBJ1-1 NA TRBV28 TRBD1 TGTGCCAGCAGCTCCAGTGGACAGGGGGCTTGGAACACTGAAGCTTTCTTT CASSSSGQGAWNTEAFF
TRBJ2-2 NA TRBV7-3 TRBD1 TGTGCCAGCAGCCTTAACGGACAGGGTGTCGGGGAGCTGTTTTTT CASSLNGQGVGELFF
TRBJ1-2 NA TRBV2 NA TGTGCCAGCAAGGTCGGGACTGGGGGCTACACCTTC CASKVGTGGYTF
TRBJ1-5 NA TRBV28 TRBD1 TGTGCCAGCAGCCCTCCCCGGACAGGGGGGCATCAGCCCCAGCATTTT CASSPPRTGGHQPQHF
TRBJ2-7 NA TRBV29-1 TRBD1 TGCAGCGCAGGACAGGGGAGGGGGGAGCAGTACTTC CSAGQGRGEQYF
TRBJ2-7 NA TRBV28 NA TGTGCCAGCAGTTCCTCTTTCAGGGGCTGGTACGAGCAGTACTTC CASSSSFRGWYEQYF
TRBJ2-7 NA TRBV10-2 NA TGCGCCAGCAGTAGGACAGATGACGAGCAGTACTTC CASSRTDDEQYF
TRBJ1-3 NA TRBV7-9 TRBD1 TGTGCCAGCAGCCCTTTCGGGACAGGGGAACCTGGAAACACCATATATTTT CASSPFGTGEPGNTIYF
TRBJ2-5 NA TRBV11-2 NA TGTGCCAGCAGCGTTCTTATGGGACCCGGGGGAGAGACCCAGTACTTC CASSVLMGPGGETQYF
TRBJ2-1 few TRBV11-2 NA TGTGCCAGCAGCTTAGATACGGTCAATGAGCAGTTCTTC CASSLDTVNEQFF
TRBJ2-4 NA TRBV3-1/TRBV3-2 TRBD2 TGTGCCAGCAGCCCCCAGTGGTTAGCGGGATCTAACATTCAGTACTTC CASSPQWLAGSNIQYF
TRBJ1-1 NA TRBV4-2 NA TGTGCCAGCAGCCAAGATGAAGAGACTGAAGCTTTCTTT CASSQDEETEAFF
TRBJ2-1 NA TRBV11-2 NA TGTGCCAGCAGCTTAAGCCTTAACAATGAGCAGTTCTTC CASSLSLNNEQFF
TRBJ1-3 NA TRBV28 NA TGTGCCAGCAGTTCTACAGGGACTGGAAACACCATATATTTT CASSSTGTGNTIYF